Listed below are T cell receptor beta chains from one sample, sequenced in a study of post-analysis software for immune sequencing data. TCRdb itself ran the PCR reads through MiXCR, one entry per CDR3 protein. The sample shows 450,000 to 700,000 distinct CDR3 sequences, around 47% of them seen only once. The sample consisted of blood. The receptors here all came from a girl between 5 and 17 years old with multiple sclerosis. Each CDR3 is given with its conserved first and last residue. The D gene is left open where the match is weak. Expanded clones get a size class; other rows say once, few or many, or leave the size out.

V gene	D gene	J gene	clone size	CDR3 protein	CDR3 DNA
TRBV10-3	.	TRBJ2-5	.	CAISDFPTTETQYF	TGTGCCATCAGTGATTTCCCGACAACTGAGACCCAGTACTTC
TRBV4-1	.	TRBJ2-3	few	CASSQDGASTDTQYF	TGCGCCAGCAGCCAAGATGGGGCCAGCACAGATACGCAGTATTTT
TRBV12-3/TRBV12-4	.	TRBJ2-7	.	CASSSSGGDSLYF	TGTGCCAGCAGTTCTTCTGGGGGGGACAGCCTGTACTTC
TRBV5-1	.	TRBJ2-7	few	CASSFERTLTYEQYF	TGCGCCAGCAGCTTTGAGAGGACTCTCACCTACGAGCAGTACTTC
TRBV29-1	.	TRBJ2-7	few	CSGSWDPYEQYF	TGCAGCGGGTCCTGGGACCCCTACGAGCAGTACTTC
TRBV5-1	.	TRBJ1-6	few	CASAQGSSYNSPLHF	TGCGCCAGCGCCCAGGGCAGCTCCTATAATTCACCCCTCCACTTT
TRBV5-1	.	TRBJ2-1	few	CASSLSGGGFSYNEQFF	TGCGCCAGCAGCCTCTCCGGGGGCGGGTTCTCCTACAATGAGCAGTTCTTC
TRBV7-6	TRBD1	TRBJ2-7	few	CASSLGQGMSSYEQYF	TGTGCCAGCAGCTTAGGACAGGGCATGAGCTCCTACGAGCAGTACTTC
TRBV4-1	.	TRBJ2-5	.	CASSPPMGTQYF	TGCGCCAGCAGCCCTCCAATGGGGACCCAGTACTTC
TRBV7-3	TRBD2	TRBJ2-5	.	CASSLSLAGAETQYF	TGTGCCAGCAGCTTAAGCCTAGCGGGGGCAGAGACCCAGTACTTC
TRBV12-3/TRBV12-4	.	TRBJ2-7	many	CASSNTYEQYF	TGTGCCAGCAGCAATACCTACGAGCAGTACTTC
TRBV27	.	TRBJ1-5	.	CASSSPRAGQPQHF	TGTGCCAGCAGCTCCCCCAGGGCAGGCCAGCCCCAGCATTTT
TRBV12-3/TRBV12-4	TRBD2	TRBJ2-3	.	CASSSQREVRTDTQYF	TGCGCCAGCAGTAGCCAGCGGGAGGTCCGCACAGATACGCAGTATTTT
TRBV7-6	TRBD1	TRBJ2-1	.	CASSLDKGAVEQFF	TGTGCCAGCAGCTTAGACAAGGGGGCGGTTGAGCAGTTCTTC
TRBV9	.	TRBJ1-2	.	CASSAEGGRTGPADYGYTF	TGTGCCAGCAGCGCCGAGGGGGGCCGAACAGGCCCAGCCGACTATGGCTACACCTTC
TRBV7-8	TRBD1	TRBJ1-5	few	CASSLNVVGVGGAQPQHF	TGTGCCAGCAGCTTAAATGTGGTAGGAGTAGGGGGCGCGCAGCCCCAGCATTTT
TRBV5-1	.	TRBJ2-1	.	CASSLARQASYNEQFF	TGCGCCAGCAGCTTGGCCAGACAGGCCTCCTACAATGAGCAGTTCTTC
TRBV10-2	.	TRBJ2-7	few	CASSESQGSEQYF	TGCGCCAGCAGTGAGAGCCAAGGGAGTGAGCAGTACTTC
TRBV27	TRBD2	TRBJ2-3	.	CASSSGTSGTDTQYF	TGTGCCAGCAGTTCCGGGACTAGCGGCACAGATACGCAGTATTTT
TRBV24-1	.	TRBJ2-3	many	CATSDWRDRTDTQYF	TGTGCCACCAGTGATTGGAGGGATCGCACAGATACGCAGTATTTT
TRBV7-3	.	TRBJ2-3	.	CASSFGNGRTDTQYF	TGTGCCAGCAGCTTTGGCAACGGACGCACAGATACGCAGTATTTT
TRBV10-3	.	TRBJ2-5	.	CAIGKERAQYF	TGTGCCATCGGGAAAGAGAGAGCCCAGTACTTC
TRBV5-1	.	TRBJ1-2	few	CASSLPGSGYTF	TGCGCCAGCAGCTTGCCCGGGTCTGGCTACACCTTC
TRBV5-6	.	TRBJ2-7	.	CASSLGGGNAEQYF	TGTGCCAGCAGCTTGGGGGGGGGCAACGCCGAGCAGTACTTC
TRBV5-5	.	TRBJ1-5	.	CASSLVAVSNQPQHF	TGTGCCAGCAGCTTGGTAGCGGTGAGCAATCAGCCCCAGCATTTT
TRBV7-9	.	TRBJ1-2	.	CASSDSHDGYIF	TGTGCCAGCAGTGACAGCCACGATGGCTACATCTTC
TRBV7-9	.	TRBJ2-4	few	CASSHGQINIQYF	TGTGCCAGCAGCCATGGACAGATAAACATTCAGTACTTC
TRBV12-3/TRBV12-4	.	TRBJ2-7	few	CASSSPVYEQYF	TGTGCCAGCAGTTCCCCCGTCTACGAGCAGTACTTC
TRBV4-1	.	TRBJ2-3	.	CASSQDRTDQYF	TGCGCCAGCAGCCAAGATAGGACAGACCAGTATTTT
TRBV13	.	TRBJ2-3	.	CASSLRWARSDTQYF	TGTGCCAGCAGCTTACGGTGGGCTAGATCGGATACGCAGTATTTT
TRBV12-3/TRBV12-4	.	TRBJ1-5	once	CASSETGYSNQPQHF	TGTGCCAGCAGCGAGACAGGCTATAGCAATCAGCCCCAGCATTTT
TRBV15	.	TRBJ2-3	few	CATSRDWRTDTQYF	TGTGCCACCAGCAGAGATTGGCGCACAGATACGCAGTATTTT
TRBV7-2	.	TRBJ1-5	.	CASSLVQVLSNQPQHF	TGTGCCAGCAGCTTAGTACAGGTACTTAGCAATCAGCCCCAGCATTTT